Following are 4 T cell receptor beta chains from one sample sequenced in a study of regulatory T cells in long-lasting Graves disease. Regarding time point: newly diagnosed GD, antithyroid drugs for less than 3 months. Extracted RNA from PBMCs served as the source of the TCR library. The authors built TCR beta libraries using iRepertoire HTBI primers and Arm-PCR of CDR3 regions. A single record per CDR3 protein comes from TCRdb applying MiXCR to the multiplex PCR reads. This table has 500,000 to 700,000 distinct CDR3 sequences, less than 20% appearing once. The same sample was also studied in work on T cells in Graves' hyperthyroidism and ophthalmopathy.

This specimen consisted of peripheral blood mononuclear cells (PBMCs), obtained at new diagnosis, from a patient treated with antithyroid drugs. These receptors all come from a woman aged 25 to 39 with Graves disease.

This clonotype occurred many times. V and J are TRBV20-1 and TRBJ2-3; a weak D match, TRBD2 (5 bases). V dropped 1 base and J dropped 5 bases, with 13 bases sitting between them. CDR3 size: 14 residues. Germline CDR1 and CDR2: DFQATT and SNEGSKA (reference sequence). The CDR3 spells CSARGRRTLDTQYF. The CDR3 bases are TGCAGTGCTAGAGGTCGCCGGACTTTAGATACGCAGTATTTT.

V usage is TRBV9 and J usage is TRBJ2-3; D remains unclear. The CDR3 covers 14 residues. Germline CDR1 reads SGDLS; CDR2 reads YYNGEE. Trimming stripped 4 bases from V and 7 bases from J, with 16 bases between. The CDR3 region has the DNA TGTGCCAGCAGCACATCCAGGAGAGAAAATACGCAGTATTTT. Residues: CASSTSRRENTQYF.

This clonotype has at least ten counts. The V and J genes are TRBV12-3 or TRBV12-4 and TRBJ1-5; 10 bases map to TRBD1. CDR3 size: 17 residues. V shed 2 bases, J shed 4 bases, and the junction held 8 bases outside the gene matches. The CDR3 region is CASSLRMGQGRNQPQHF. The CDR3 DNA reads TGTGCCAGCAGTTTACGGATGGGACAGGGGAGGAATCAGCCCCAGCATTTT.

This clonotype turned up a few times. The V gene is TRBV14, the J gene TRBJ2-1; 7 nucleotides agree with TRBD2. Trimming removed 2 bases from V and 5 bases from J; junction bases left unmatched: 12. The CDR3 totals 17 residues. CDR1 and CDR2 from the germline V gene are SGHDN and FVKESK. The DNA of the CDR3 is TGTGCCAGCAGCCAACCCCTAGGGAGGGCCCTGAACAATGAGCAGTTCTTC. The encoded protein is CASSQPLGRALNNEQFF.